This T cell receptor beta chain was identified in a study of blood T cell repertoires in COVID-19. Study-wide context: The United States, Italy and Spain supplied acute and convalescent COVID-19 samples. PBMCs, B-cell-depleted T cells, or T cells provided the cDNA or gDNA that made up the material.

Original methodology: Estimation of nucleated cell counts relied on the amplification of reference gene primers. TCRdb's copy holds only in-frame clones and misses some; the assay was immunoSEQ multiplex PCR. The V and J calls and clone size were taken over from that table, and D and trimming were inferred from the DNA. The sample shows about 160,000 clones, over 75% of them seen only once. Seattle patient enrollment occurred during active infection, with longitudinal follow-up thereafter. The sequence derives from a man aged 18-30 years with COVID-19, enrolled during active disease. Sequenced sample: peripheral blood.

CDR3 protein: CASTLATGANYGYTF. The DNA for the CDR3 is TGTGCCAGCACCCTTGCGACAGGAGCTAACTATGGCTACACCTTC. The chain recombines TRBV7-2 with TRBJ1-2; TRBD1 might be the D (6 bases). The CDR3 is 15 residues long. Per the germline V gene, CDR1 is SGHTA and CDR2 is FQGNSA. Trimming removed 7 bases from V and 0 bases from J, with 15 bases in between. The full variable domain, in which reference TRBV7-2 and TRBJ1-2 provide the parts outside the CDR3, is GAGVSQSPSNKVTEKGKDVELRCDPISGHTALYWYRQSLGQGLEFLIYFQGNSAPDKSGLPSDRFSAERTGGSVSTLTIQRTQQEDSAVYLCASTLATGANYGYTFGSGTRLTVV.